These T cell receptor beta chains were read from a single sample in a study of T-cell memory formation after mild COVID-19. TCRdb reanalysed the 5' RACE reads using MiXCR and keeps one entry per CDR3 protein. The data hold 380,000 or so distinct CDR3 sequences, with roughly 13% observed a single time. Sequenced input: PBMCs or a T cell subset sorted from them (not recorded which). Receptors were obtained from a man younger than 30 who had mild COVID-19 (a few samples of this study predate the infection). Cell type and time point are not known. The CDR3 runs from the conserved cysteine through the conserved F or W. A D gene is named only where the DNA matches it firmly. The size entry is marked missing in some rows and otherwise reads once, few, many or a size class.

TRBJ2-5 many TRBV5-6 - 12 TGTGCCAGCAGCTTCGGCCGGGAGACCCAGTACTTC CASSFGRETQYF
TRBJ2-5 - TRBV12-3/TRBV12-4 TRBD1 16 TGTGCCAGCAGTTTAGCCCGACAGGGGCCCGTGGGGACCCAGTACTTC CASSLARQGPVGTQYF
TRBJ2-3 many TRBV6-4 - 16 TGTGCCAGCAGTGACAAAACAGGGAGCGGCACAGATACGCAGTATTTT CASSDKTGSGTDTQYF
TRBJ2-2 few TRBV6-5 TRBD1 15 TGTGCCAGCACCAGAGGACAGGCCCCTTTGGGGGAGCTGTTTTTT CASTRGQAPLGELFF
TRBJ2-3 many TRBV4-3 TRBD2 16 TGCGCCAGCAGCCAATCCCTTCCGGCTAGCGGGGATACGCAGTATTTT CASSQSLPASGDTQYF
TRBJ1-5 - TRBV7-8 - 17 TGTGCCAGCAGCGGAGACCGGGCGACTCCCGGCAATCAGCCCCAGCATTTT CASSGDRATPGNQPQHF
TRBJ1-1 - TRBV11-1 - 14 TGTGCCAGCAGTAATAACAGGGATTCCACTGAAGCTTTCTTT CASSNNRDSTEAFF
TRBJ1-5 few TRBV18 - 17 TGTGCCAGCTCACCAGATAAGGGGGGAATCAGCAATCAGCCCCAGCATTTT CASSPDKGGISNQPQHF
TRBJ2-3 - TRBV18 - 14 TGTGCCAGCTCACCCTCGACAGGACTTGATACGCAGTATTTT CASSPSTGLDTQYF
TRBJ2-3 - TRBV2 TRBD2 14 TGTGCCAGAGGGACTAGCTGGTTAGTCGATACGCAGTATTTT CARGTSWLVDTQYF
TRBJ1-5 few TRBV4-1 TRBD1 16 TGCGCCAGCAGCCATACAGGGGGCATAAGGCATCAGCCCCAGCATTTT CASSHTGGIRHQPQHF
TRBJ1-2 many TRBV6-5 - 14 TGTGCCAGCAGTTACAAAGACAGAAGCTATGGCTACACCTTC CASSYKDRSYGYTF
TRBJ1-3 few TRBV18 - 15 TGTGCCAGCTCACCACCGGCCAACTCTGGAAACACCATATATTTT CASSPPANSGNTIYF
TRBJ2-7 - TRBV6-6 TRBD2 16 TGTGCCAGCAGTTACTGGCTAGCGGGGAGCTCCTACGAGCAGTACTTC CASSYWLAGSSYEQYF